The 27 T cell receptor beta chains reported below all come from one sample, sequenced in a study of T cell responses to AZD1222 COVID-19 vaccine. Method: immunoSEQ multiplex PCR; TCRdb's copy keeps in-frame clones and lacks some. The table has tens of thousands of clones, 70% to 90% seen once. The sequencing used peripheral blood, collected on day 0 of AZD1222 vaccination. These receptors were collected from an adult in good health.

This CDR3 reads CASSQDRVGASTQYF. The CDR3 DNA is TGTGCCAGCAGCCAAGATCGAGTGGGTGCGTCTACGCAGTATTTT. The gene calls are TRBV4-2 and TRBJ2-3, with unresolved D. Germline assignment: CDR1 LGHNA and CDR2 YNFKEQ. V was pared by 0 bases and J by 8 bases, with 15 bases between. The CDR3 is made up of 15 amino acids.

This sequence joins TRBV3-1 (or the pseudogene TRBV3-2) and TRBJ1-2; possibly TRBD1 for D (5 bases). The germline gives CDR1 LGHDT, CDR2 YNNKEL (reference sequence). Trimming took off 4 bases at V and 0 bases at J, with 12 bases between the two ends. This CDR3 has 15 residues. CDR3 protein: CASSRGTETNYGYTF. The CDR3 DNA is TGTGCCAGCAGCCGCGGGACCGAGACTAACTATGGCTACACCTTC.

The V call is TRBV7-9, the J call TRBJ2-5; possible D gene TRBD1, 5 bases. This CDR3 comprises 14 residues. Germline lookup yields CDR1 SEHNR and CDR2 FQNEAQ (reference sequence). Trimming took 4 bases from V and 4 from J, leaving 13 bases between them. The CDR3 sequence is CASSSQVSGETQYF. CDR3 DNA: TGTGCCAGCAGCTCACAGGTCTCGGGAGAGACCCAGTACTTC.

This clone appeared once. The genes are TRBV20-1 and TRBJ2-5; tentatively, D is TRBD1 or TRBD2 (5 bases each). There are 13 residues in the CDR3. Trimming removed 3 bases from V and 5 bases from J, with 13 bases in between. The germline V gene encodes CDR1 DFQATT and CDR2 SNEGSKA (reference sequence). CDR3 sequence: CSASYEGRETQYF. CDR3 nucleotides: TGCAGTGCTAGTTACGAGGGGCGGGAGACCCAGTACTTC.

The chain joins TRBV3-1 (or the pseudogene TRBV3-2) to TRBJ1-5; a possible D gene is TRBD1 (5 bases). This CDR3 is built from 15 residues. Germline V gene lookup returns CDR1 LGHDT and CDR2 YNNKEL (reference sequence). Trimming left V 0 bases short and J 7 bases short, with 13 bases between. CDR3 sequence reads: CASSQDRSGGQPQHF. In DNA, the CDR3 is TGTGCCAGCAGCCAAGATCGGAGCGGGGGGCAGCCCCAGCATTTT.

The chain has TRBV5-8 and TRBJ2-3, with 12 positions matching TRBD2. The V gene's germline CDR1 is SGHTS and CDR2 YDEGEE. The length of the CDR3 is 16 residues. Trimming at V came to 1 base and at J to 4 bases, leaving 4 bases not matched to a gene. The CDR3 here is CASSLPGLAGSDTQYF. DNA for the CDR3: TGTGCCAGCAGCTTGCCGGGACTAGCGGGTTCAGATACGCAGTATTTT.

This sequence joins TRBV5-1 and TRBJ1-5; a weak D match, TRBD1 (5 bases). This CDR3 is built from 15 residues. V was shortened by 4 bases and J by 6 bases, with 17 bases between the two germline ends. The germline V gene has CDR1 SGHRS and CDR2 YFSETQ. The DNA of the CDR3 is TGCGCCAGCAGCCCCAATGGACAATTTGGTCAGCCCCAGCATTTT. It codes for CASSPNGQFGQPQHF.

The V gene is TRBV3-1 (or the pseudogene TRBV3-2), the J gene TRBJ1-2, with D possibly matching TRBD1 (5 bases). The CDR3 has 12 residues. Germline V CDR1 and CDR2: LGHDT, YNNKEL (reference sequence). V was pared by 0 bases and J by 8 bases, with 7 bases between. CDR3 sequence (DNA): TGTGCCAGCAGCCAAGAGAGGGGCGGCTACACCTTC. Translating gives CASSQERGGYTF.

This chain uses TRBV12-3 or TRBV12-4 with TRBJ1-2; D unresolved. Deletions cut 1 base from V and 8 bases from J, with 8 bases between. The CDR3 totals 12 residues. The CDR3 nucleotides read TGTGCCAGCAGTTTAGGGGCGCGGGGCTACACCTTC. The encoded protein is CASSLGARGYTF.

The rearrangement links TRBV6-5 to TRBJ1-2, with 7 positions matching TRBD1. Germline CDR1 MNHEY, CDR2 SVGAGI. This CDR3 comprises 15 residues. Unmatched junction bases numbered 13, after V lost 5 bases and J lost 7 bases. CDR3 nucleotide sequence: TGTGCCAGCAGTAAAATTTCTACAGGGGCGGGTGGCTACACCTTC. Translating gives CASSKISTGAGGYTF.

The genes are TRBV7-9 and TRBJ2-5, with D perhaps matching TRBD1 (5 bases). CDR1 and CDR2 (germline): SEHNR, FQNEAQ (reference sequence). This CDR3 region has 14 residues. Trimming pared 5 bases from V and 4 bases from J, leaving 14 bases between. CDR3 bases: TGTGCCAGCAGCACCGGAAGTAGGGGAGAGACCCAGTACTTC. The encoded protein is CASSTGSRGETQYF.

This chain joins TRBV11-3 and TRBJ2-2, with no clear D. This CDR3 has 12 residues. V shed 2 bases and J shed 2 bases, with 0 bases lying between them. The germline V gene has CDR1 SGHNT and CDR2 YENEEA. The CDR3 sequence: CASSLNTGELFF. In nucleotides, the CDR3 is TGTGCCAGCAGCTTAAACACCGGGGAGCTGTTTTTT.

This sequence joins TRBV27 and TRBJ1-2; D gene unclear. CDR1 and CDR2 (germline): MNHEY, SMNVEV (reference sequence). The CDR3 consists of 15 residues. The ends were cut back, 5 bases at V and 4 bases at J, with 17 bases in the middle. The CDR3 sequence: CASSPSPGGFYGYTF. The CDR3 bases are TGTGCCAGCAGTCCTTCCCCGGGAGGCTTCTATGGCTACACCTTC.

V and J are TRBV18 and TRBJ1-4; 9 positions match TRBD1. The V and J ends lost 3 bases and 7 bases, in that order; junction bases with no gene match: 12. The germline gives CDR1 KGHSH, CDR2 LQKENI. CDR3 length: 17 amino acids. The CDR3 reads CASSPTSDRDRAEKLFF. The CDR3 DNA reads TGTGCCAGCTCACCTACCTCAGATCGGGACAGGGCTGAAAAACTGTTTTTT.

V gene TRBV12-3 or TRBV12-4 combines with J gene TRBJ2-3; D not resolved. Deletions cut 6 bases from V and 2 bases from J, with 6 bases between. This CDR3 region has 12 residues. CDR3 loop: CASRGITDTQYF. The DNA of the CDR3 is TGTGCCAGCAGAGGGATCACAGATACGCAGTATTTT.

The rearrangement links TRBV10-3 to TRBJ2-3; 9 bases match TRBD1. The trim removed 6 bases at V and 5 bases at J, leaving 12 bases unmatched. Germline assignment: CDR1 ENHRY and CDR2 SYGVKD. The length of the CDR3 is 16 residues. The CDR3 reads CAIRAQQGAHVDTQYF. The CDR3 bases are TGTGCCATCAGAGCCCAACAGGGGGCGCATGTAGATACGCAGTATTTT.

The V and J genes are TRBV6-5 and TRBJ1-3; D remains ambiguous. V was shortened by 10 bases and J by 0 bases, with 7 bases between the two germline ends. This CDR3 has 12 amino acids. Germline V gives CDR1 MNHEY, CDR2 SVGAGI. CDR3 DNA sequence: TGTGCCACCCTGTCCTCTGGAAACACCATATATTTT. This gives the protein CATLSSGNTIYF.

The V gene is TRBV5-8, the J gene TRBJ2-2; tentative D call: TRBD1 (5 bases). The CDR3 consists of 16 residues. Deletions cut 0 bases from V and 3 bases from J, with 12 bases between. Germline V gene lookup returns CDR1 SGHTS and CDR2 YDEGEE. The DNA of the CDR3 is TGTGCCAGCAGCTTGGCGGCAGGGTCGTACACCGGGGAGCTGTTTTTT. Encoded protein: CASSLAAGSYTGELFF.

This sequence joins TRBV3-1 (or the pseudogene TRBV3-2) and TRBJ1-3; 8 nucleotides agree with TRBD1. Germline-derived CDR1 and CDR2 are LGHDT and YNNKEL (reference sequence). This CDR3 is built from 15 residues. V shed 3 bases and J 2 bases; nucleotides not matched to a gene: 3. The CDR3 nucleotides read TGTGCCAGCAGCCACCAGGGGGCCGCTGGAAACACCATATATTTT. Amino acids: CASSHQGAAGNTIYF.

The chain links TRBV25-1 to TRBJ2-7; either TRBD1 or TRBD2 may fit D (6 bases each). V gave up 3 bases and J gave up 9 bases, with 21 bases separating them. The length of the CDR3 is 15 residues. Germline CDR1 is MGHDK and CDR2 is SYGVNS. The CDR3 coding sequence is TGTGCCAGCAGTGAGGGGGGCCAGGGAAGGGAAAGGCAGTACTTC. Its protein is CASSEGGQGRERQYF.

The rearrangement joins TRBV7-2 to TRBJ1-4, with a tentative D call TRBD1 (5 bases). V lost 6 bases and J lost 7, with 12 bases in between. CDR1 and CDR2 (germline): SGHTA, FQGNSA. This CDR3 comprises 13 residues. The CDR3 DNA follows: TGTGCCAGCAGTCCCGCAGGGAGTGAAAAACTGTTTTTT. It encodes CASSPAGSEKLFF.

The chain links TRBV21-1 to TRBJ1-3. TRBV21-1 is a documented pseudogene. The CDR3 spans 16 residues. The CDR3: CASSSKPPCSGNTIYF. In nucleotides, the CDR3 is TGTGCCAGCAGCTCAAAGCCCCCTTGCTCTGGAAACACCATATATTTT.

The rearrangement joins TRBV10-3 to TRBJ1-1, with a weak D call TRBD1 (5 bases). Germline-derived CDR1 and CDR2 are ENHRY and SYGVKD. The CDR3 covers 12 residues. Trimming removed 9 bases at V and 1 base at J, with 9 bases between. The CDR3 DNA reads TGTGCCATTCGGGACGGGAACACTGAAGCTTTCTTT. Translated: CAIRDGNTEAFF.

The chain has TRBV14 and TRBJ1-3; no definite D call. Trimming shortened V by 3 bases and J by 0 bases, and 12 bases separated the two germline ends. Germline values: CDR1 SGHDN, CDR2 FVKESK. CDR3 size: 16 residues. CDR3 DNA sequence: TGTGCCAGCAGCCAGCTGCCCCCAAGCTCTGGAAACACCATATATTTT. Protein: CASSQLPPSSGNTIYF. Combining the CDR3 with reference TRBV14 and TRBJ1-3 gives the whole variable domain EAGVTQFPSHSVIEKGQTVTLRCDPISGHDNLYWYRRVMGKEIKFLLHFVKESKQDESGMPNNRFLAERTGGTYSTLKVQPAELEDSGVYFCASSQLPPSSGNTIYFGEGSWLTVV.

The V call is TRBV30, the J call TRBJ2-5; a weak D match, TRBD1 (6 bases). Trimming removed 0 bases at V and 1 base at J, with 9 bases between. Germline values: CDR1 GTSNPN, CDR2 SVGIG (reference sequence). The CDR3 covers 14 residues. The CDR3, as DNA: TGTGCCTGGAGTGTAGGGGGTGGCCAAGAGACCCAGTACTTC. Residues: CAWSVGGGQETQYF.

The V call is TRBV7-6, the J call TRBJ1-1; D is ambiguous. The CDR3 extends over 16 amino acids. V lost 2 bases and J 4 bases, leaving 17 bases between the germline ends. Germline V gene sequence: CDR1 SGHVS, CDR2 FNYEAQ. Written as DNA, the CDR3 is TGTGCCAGCAGCTTATTCCGGGAGGACCTGACCACTGAAGCTTTCTTT. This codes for CASSLFREDLTTEAFF.

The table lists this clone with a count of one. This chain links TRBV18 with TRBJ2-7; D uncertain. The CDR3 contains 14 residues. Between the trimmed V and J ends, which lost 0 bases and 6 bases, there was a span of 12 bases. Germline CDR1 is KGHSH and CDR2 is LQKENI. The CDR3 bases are TGTGCCAGCTCACCACCGGAGCCTACTACCGAGCAGTACTTC. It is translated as CASSPPEPTTEQYF.